This T cell receptor (beta chain) stems from a study of T cell therapy after organ transplantation. The study, taken as a whole, reports: Both transferred clonotypes and endogenous ones absent from products apparently reconstituted.

CDR3 length: 13 residues. In germline, CDR1 is MDHEN, CDR2 SYDVKM. V lost 5 bases and J lost 4, with 11 bases in between. As concerns this clone: Its antigen is currently unknown.

This sample's time point: 20-29 weeks after completion of therapy. Generated by immunoSEQ multiplex PCR, the TCRdb table keeps only in-frame clones and is missing some. The repertoire holds about 18,000 clones, with less than 90% as singletons. This sample comprised CD8+ T cells from blood, obtained after autologous CMV-specific T cell therapy. The J gene is TRBJ1-2, the V gene TRBV28, with unresolved D. This clonotype was sampled from a human patient who had received a solid organ transplant and had CMV disease. The T cells may come from the graft donor. The CDR3 nucleotides are TGTGCCAGCAGTGGCGGGATCCTCTATGGCTACACCTTC. Its protein is CASSGGILYGYTF.